A selection of T cell receptor beta chains follows, all from one sample in a study of T cell repertoires in cytomegalovirus infection. One entry per CDR3 protein results from TCRdb running MiXCR on the reads. The sample lists approximately 350,000 distinct CDR3 sequences; just under 35% were seen once. Antigens of these TCRs are unknown. Material: cultured PBMCs, obtained from culture after CMV antigen stimulation. Source of these receptors: a human donor in good health (CMV status not recorded). Some clones in this sample may be carry-over from other donors' samples. The CDR3 runs from the conserved cysteine through the conserved F or W. The D gene is left open where the match is weak. Size tells how often a clone was seen (once, few, many) or the class of an expanded clone, and some rows leave it out.

len: 14
abundance: NA
d_gene: TRBD2
j_gene: TRBJ2-7
v_gene: TRBV28
CDR3aa: CASGTSGNLYEQYF
CDR3nt: TGTGCCAGCGGGACTAGCGGGAACCTCTACGAGCAGTACTTC

len: 15
abundance: NA
d_gene: TRBD1
j_gene: TRBJ2-1
v_gene: TRBV19
CDR3aa: CASSATGGMVNEQFF
CDR3nt: TGTGCCAGTAGTGCCACAGGGGGAATGGTGAATGAGCAGTTCTTC

len: 16
abundance: few
d_gene: TRBD1
j_gene: TRBJ2-7
v_gene: TRBV4-3
CDR3aa: CASSQAPGQGIYEQYF
CDR3nt: TGCGCCAGCAGCCAAGCTCCGGGACAGGGGATCTACGAGCAGTACTTC

len: 15
abundance: NA
d_gene: NA
j_gene: TRBJ2-3
v_gene: TRBV6-5
CDR3aa: CASSYSGGPYDTQYF
CDR3nt: TGTGCCAGCAGTTACTCAGGAGGGCCCTATGATACGCAGTATTTT

len: 15
abundance: few
d_gene: NA
j_gene: TRBJ2-1
v_gene: TRBV6-8
CDR3aa: CASSPKSGKKDEQFF
CDR3nt: TGTGCCAGCAGTCCCAAGTCGGGTAAAAAGGATGAGCAGTTCTTC

len: 12
abundance: few
d_gene: NA
j_gene: TRBJ1-2
v_gene: TRBV7-9
CDR3aa: CASSSTEYGYTF
CDR3nt: TGTGCCAGCAGCTCGACAGAATATGGCTACACCTTC

len: 16
abundance: NA
d_gene: TRBD1
j_gene: TRBJ1-6
v_gene: TRBV20-1
CDR3aa: CSAELGTGATNSPLHF
CDR3nt: TGCAGTGCAGAACTAGGGACAGGGGCGACTAATTCACCCCTCCACTTT

len: 16
abundance: NA
d_gene: TRBD2
j_gene: TRBJ2-1
v_gene: TRBV6-5
CDR3aa: CASSYSPSGVYNEQFF
CDR3nt: TGTGCCAGCAGTTACTCGCCTAGCGGAGTCTACAATGAGCAGTTCTTC

len: 12
abundance: few
d_gene: NA
j_gene: TRBJ1-1
v_gene: TRBV7-8
CDR3aa: CASSLRSVEAFF
CDR3nt: TGTGCCAGCAGCTTAAGATCGGTCGAAGCTTTCTTT

len: 16
abundance: NA
d_gene: TRBD1
j_gene: TRBJ2-7
v_gene: TRBV7-8
CDR3aa: CASSFRRTGRFDEQYF
CDR3nt: TGTGCCAGCAGCTTCCGCAGGACAGGTCGTTTCGACGAGCAGTACTTC

len: 16
abundance: NA
d_gene: TRBD2
j_gene: TRBJ2-1
v_gene: TRBV20-1
CDR3aa: CSARVRGTSGRYEQFF
CDR3nt: TGCAGTGCTAGGGTTCGTGGGACTAGCGGGAGGTATGAGCAGTTCTTC

len: 14
abundance: NA
d_gene: NA
j_gene: TRBJ2-1
v_gene: TRBV6-2/TRBV6-3
CDR3aa: CASSFLVLSNEQFF
CDR3nt: TGTGCCAGCAGTTTTCTAGTTCTTAGCAATGAGCAGTTCTTC

len: 14
abundance: NA
d_gene: NA
j_gene: TRBJ1-1
v_gene: TRBV11-2
CDR3aa: CASTTMGGNGEAFF
CDR3nt: TGTGCCAGCACCACTATGGGGGGGAATGGTGAAGCTTTCTTT

len: 12
abundance: few
d_gene: NA
j_gene: TRBJ2-7
v_gene: TRBV28
CDR3aa: CASSGGTYEQYF
CDR3nt: TGTGCCAGCAGCGGCGGGACCTACGAGCAGTACTTC

len: 14
abundance: NA
d_gene: NA
j_gene: TRBJ2-1
v_gene: TRBV7-2
CDR3aa: CASSRQTAGNEQFF
CDR3nt: TGTGCCAGCAGCAGGCAGACAGCAGGGAATGAGCAGTTCTTC

len: 14
abundance: many
d_gene: NA
j_gene: TRBJ2-5
v_gene: TRBV7-2
CDR3aa: CASSLEWGGETQYF
CDR3nt: TGTGCCAGCAGCTTAGAATGGGGAGGCGAGACCCAGTACTTC

len: 14
abundance: NA
d_gene: TRBD1
j_gene: TRBJ1-2
v_gene: TRBV6-8
CDR3aa: CASSFTGGVDGYTF
CDR3nt: TGTGCCAGCAGTTTTACAGGGGGAGTAGACGGCTACACCTTC

len: 16
abundance: NA
d_gene: TRBD2
j_gene: TRBJ2-5
v_gene: TRBV6-2/TRBV6-3
CDR3aa: CASSYAAGATQETQYF
CDR3nt: TGTGCCAGCAGTTACGCTGCGGGAGCTACCCAAGAGACCCAGTACTTC

len: 15
abundance: few
d_gene: NA
j_gene: TRBJ2-5
v_gene: TRBV12-3/TRBV12-4
CDR3aa: CASSRSGRMQETQYF
CDR3nt: TGTGCCAGCAGTCGGTCGGGGAGGATGCAAGAGACCCAGTACTTC

len: 14
abundance: NA
d_gene: NA
j_gene: TRBJ2-1
v_gene: TRBV4-3
CDR3aa: CASSQAVEMAEQFF
CDR3nt: TGCGCCAGCAGCCAAGCCGTCGAGATGGCGGAGCAGTTCTTC

len: 13
abundance: many
d_gene: NA
j_gene: TRBJ1-5
v_gene: TRBV7-9
CDR3aa: CASSLQGQQPQHF
CDR3nt: TGTGCCAGCAGTCTACAGGGACAACAGCCCCAGCATTTT

len: 14
abundance: few
d_gene: NA
j_gene: TRBJ1-2
v_gene: TRBV4-1
CDR3aa: CASRGLTANYGYTF
CDR3nt: TGCGCCAGCCGGGGACTCACAGCTAACTATGGCTACACCTTC